This T cell receptor beta chain was found in a study of CD8+CD57+ T cells in acquired aplastic anemia. About the study: Mean DNA quantity obtained from sorted CD4+ and CD8+ cells was around 3.2 ug. General study results and limits: For CD8+ Simpson's diversity, patients and controls showed no significant difference.

Genomic DNA, the template, was used for profiling of the TCR beta VDJ and CDR3. TCRdb used MiXCR to reprocess the reads, holding one entry per CDR3 protein. Here the sample spans approximately 180,000 distinct CDR3 sequences, under 50% being singletons. The CDR3 is made up of 14 amino acids. J was trimmed by 2 bases and V by 5 bases; bases with no gene match: 4. The patients chosen for sequencing had shown expansion of CD8+CD57+ cells (detected by flow cytometry). Therapy had not been given to patients before blood sampling. As to this clonotype: What it recognizes is unknown.

The rearrangement links TRBV12-3 or TRBV12-4 to TRBJ1-2, with 8 bases identical to TRBD1. This sequence originates from a human donor with aplastic anemia. Sequenced input: sorted CD4+, CD8+, or CD8+CD57+ T cells (not recorded which) from PBMCs. For the CDR3, the DNA is TGTGCCAGCAGTGCTAGACAGGGGAACTATGGCTACACCTTC. Protein: CASSARQGNYGYTF.